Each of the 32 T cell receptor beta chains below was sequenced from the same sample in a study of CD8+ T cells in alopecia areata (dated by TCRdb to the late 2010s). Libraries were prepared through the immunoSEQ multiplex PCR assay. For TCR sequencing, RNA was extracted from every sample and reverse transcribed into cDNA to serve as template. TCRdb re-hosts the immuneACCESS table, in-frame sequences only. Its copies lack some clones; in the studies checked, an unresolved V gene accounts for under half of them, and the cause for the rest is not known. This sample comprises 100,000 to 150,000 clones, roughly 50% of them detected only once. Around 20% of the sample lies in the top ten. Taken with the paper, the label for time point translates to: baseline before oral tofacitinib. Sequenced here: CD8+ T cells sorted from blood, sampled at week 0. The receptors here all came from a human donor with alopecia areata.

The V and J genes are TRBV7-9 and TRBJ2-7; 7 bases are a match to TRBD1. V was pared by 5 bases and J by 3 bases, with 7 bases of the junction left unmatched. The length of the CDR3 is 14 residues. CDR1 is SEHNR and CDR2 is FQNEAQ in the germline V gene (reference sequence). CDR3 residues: CASSNTGVVYEQYF. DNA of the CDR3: TGTGCCAGCAGCAATACAGGGGTGGTCTACGAGCAGTACTTC.

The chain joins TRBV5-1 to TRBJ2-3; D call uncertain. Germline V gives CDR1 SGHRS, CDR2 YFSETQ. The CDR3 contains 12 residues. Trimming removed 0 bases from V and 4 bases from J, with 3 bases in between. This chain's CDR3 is CASSLAPDTQYF. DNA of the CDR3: TGCGCCAGCAGCTTGGCCCCAGATACGCAGTATTTT.

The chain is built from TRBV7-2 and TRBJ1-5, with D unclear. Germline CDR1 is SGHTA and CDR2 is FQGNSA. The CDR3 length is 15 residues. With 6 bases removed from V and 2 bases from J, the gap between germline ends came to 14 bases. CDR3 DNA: TGTGCCAGCAGTTCCCCGTCGGGAGGCAATCAGCCCCAGCATTTT. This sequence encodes CASSSPSGGNQPQHF.

The CDR3 nucleotides are TGTGCCAGCAGTTACCTTTCCAGGGTGGGGACTGAAGCTTTCTTT. Residues: CASSYLSRVGTEAFF. This chain links TRBV6-5 with TRBJ1-1; D perhaps matches TRBD1 (5 bases). Germline V gene lookup returns CDR1 MNHEY and CDR2 SVGAGI. With 2 bases removed from V and 5 bases from J, the gap between germline ends came to 15 bases. The CDR3 runs to 15 residues.

CDR3: CASSPTGNQETQYF. The DNA for the CDR3 is TGTGCCAGCAGCCCCACAGGGAATCAAGAGACCCAGTACTTC. The genes are TRBV6-5 and TRBJ2-5; tentative D call: TRBD1 (6 bases). Between the trimmed V and J ends, which lost 6 bases and 2 bases, there was a span of 13 bases. This CDR3 is 14 amino acids long. The germline V gene encodes CDR1 MNHEY and CDR2 SVGAGI.

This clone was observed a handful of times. The chain's CDR3 is CASSIPGSNQPQHF. CDR3 sequence (DNA): TGTGCCAGTAGTATACCTGGGAGCAATCAGCCCCAGCATTTT. The chain has TRBV19 and TRBJ1-5; D unclear. Per the germline V gene, CDR1 is LNHDA and CDR2 is SQIVND (reference sequence). This CDR3 is built from 14 residues. V lost 2 bases and J 1 base, leaving 6 bases between the germline ends.

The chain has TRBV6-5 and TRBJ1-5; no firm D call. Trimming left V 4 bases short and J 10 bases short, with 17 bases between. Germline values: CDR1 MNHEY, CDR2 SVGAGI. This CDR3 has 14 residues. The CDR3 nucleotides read TGTGCCAGCAGTTCCGACCGGGGTAGGGCTCCCCAGCATTTT. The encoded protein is CASSSDRGRAPQHF.

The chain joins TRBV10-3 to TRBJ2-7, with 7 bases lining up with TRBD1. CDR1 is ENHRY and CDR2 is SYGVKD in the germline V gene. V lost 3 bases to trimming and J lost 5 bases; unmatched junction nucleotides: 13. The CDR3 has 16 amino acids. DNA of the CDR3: TGTGCCATCAGTGATCCCCCGACAGGGCGGTTGGACGAGCAGTACTTC. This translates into CAISDPPTGRLDEQYF.

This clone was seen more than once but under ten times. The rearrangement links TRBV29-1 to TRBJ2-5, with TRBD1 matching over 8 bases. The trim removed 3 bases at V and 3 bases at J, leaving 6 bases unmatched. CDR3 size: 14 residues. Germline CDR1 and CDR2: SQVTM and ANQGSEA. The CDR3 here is CSVDTGQVEETQYF. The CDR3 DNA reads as TGCAGCGTTGACACGGGACAGGTAGAAGAGACCCAGTACTTC.

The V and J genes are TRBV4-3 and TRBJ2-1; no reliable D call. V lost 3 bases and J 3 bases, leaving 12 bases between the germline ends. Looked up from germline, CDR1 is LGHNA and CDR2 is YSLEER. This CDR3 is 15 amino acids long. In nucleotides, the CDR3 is TGCGCCAGCAGCCACGGACCGAGGAGCTACAATGAGCAGTTCTTC. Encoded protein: CASSHGPRSYNEQFF.

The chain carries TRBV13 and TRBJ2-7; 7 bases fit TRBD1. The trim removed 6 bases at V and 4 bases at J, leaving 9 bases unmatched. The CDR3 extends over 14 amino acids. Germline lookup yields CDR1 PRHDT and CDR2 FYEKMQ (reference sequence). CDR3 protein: CASRPGTEKYEQYF. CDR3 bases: TGTGCCAGCAGACCCGGGACAGAAAAATACGAGCAGTACTTC.

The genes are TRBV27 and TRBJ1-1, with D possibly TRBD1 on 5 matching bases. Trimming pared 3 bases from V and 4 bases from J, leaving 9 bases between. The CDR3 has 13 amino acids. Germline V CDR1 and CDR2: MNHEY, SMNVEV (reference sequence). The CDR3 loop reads CASSFQGRTEAFF. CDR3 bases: TGTGCCAGCAGTTTCCAGGGCCGCACTGAAGCTTTCTTT.

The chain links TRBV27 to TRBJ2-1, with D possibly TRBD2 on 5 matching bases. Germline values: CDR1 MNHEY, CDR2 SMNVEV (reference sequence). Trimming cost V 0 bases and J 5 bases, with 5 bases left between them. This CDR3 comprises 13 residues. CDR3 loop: CASSLSGDNEQFF. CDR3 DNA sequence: TGTGCCAGCAGTTTATCCGGGGACAATGAGCAGTTCTTC.

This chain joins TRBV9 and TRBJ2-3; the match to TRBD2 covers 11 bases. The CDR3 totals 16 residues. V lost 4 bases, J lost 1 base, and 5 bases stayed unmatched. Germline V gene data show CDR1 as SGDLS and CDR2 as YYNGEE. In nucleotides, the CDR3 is TGTGCCAGCAGCCATACTAGCGGGGGACGCACAGATACGCAGTATTTT. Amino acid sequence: CASSHTSGGRTDTQYF. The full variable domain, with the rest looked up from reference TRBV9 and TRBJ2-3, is DSGVTQTPKHLITATGQRVTLRCSPRSGDLSVYWYQQSLDQGLQFLIQYYNGEERAKGNILERFSAQQFPDLHSELNLSSLELGDSALYFCASSHTSGGRTDTQYFGPGTRLTVL.

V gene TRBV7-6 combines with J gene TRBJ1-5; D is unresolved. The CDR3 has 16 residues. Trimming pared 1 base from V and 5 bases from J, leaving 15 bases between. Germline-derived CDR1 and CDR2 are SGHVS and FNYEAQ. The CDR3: CASSLGPGQNHQPQHF. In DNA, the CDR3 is TGTGCCAGCAGCTTAGGACCTGGTCAAAACCATCAGCCCCAGCATTTT.

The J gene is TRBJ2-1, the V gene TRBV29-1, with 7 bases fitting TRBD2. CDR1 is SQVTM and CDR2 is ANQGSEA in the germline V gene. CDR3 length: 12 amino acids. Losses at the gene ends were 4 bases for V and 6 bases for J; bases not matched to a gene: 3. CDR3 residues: CSVGGGGNEQFF. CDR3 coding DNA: TGCAGCGTTGGAGGCGGGGGCAATGAGCAGTTCTTC.

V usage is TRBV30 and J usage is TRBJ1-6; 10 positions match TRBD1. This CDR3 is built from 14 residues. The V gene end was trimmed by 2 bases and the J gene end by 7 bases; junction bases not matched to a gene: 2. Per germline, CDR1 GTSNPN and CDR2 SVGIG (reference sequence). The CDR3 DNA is TGTGCCTGGAGTTCGGGACAGGGGAATTCACCCCTCCACTTT. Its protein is CAWSSGQGNSPLHF.

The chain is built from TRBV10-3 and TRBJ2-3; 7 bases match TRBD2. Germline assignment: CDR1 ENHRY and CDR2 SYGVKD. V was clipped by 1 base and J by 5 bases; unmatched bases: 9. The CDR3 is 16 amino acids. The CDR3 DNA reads TGTGCCATCAGTGAGTTAACTAGCGAGTATGGAGATACGCAGTATTTT. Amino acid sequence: CAISELTSEYGDTQYF.

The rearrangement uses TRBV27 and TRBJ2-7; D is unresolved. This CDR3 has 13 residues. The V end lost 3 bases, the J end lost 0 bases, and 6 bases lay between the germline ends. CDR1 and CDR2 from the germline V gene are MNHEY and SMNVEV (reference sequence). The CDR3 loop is CASSLTASYEQYF. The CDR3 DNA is TGTGCCAGCAGTTTGACGGCCTCCTACGAGCAGTACTTC.

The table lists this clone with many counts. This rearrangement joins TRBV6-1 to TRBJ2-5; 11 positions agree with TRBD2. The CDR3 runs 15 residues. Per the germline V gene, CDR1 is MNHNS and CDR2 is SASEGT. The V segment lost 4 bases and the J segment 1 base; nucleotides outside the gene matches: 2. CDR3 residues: CASSALAGGQETQYF. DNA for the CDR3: TGTGCCAGCAGTGCCCTAGCGGGGGGCCAAGAGACCCAGTACTTC.

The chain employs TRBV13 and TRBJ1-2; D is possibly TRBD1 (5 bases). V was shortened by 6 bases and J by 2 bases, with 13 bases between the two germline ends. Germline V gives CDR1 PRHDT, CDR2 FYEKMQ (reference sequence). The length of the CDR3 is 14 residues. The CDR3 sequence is CASRIGAGNYGYTF. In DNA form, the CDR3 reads TGTGCCAGCAGGATAGGGGCGGGGAACTATGGCTACACCTTC.

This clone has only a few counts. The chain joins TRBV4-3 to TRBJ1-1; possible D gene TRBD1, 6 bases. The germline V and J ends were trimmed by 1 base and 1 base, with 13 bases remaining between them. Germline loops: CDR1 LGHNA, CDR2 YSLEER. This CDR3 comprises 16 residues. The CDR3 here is CASSQGWDTENTEAFF. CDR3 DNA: TGCGCCAGCAGCCAAGGTTGGGACACGGAGAACACTGAAGCTTTCTTT.

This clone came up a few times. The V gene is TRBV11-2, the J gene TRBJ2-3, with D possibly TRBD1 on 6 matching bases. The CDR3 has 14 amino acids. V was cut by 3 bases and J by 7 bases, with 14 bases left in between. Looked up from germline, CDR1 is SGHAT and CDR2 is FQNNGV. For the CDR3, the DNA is TGTGCCAGCAGCTTTAGACAGGAGTGGAATACGCAGTATTTT. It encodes CASSFRQEWNTQYF.

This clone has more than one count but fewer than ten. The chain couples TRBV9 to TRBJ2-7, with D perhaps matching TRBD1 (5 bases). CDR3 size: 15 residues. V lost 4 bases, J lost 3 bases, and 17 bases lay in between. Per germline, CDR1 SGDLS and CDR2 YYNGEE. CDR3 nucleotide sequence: TGTGCCAGCAGCCCCTCAGAGACAGCCGACTACGAGCAGTACTTC. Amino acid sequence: CASSPSETADYEQYF.

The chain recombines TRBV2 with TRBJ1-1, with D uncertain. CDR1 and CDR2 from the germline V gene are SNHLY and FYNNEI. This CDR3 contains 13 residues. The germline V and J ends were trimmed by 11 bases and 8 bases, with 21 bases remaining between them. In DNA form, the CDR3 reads TGTGCCGACCGTTCAATGGGTCGGGGAGAAGCTTTCTTT. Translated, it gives CADRSMGRGEAFF.

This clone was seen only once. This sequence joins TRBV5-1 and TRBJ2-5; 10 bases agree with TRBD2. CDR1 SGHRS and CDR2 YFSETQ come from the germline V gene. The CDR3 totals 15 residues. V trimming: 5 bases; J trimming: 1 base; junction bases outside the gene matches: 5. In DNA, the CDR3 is TGCGCCAGCAGAGAGCGGGGGGGCCCCCAAGAGACCCAGTACTTC. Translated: CASRERGGPQETQYF.

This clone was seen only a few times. CDR3 sequence (DNA): TGTGCCAGCCACACAGGGGCCACCGGGGAGCTGTTTTTT. Translation: CASHTGATGELFF. The genes are TRBV27 and TRBJ2-2, with 7 bases lining up with TRBD1. Germline V gene data show CDR1 as MNHEY and CDR2 as SMNVEV (reference sequence). With V trimmed by 8 bases and J by 4 bases, 4 bases remained unmatched. The CDR3 sequence is 13 residues long.

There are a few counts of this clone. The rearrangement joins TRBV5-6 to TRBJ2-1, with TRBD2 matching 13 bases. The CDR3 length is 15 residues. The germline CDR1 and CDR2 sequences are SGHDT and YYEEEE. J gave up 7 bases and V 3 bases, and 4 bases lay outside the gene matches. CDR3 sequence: CASSYQLAGGNEQFF. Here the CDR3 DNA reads TGTGCCAGCAGCTACCAACTAGCGGGGGGGAATGAGCAGTTCTTC.

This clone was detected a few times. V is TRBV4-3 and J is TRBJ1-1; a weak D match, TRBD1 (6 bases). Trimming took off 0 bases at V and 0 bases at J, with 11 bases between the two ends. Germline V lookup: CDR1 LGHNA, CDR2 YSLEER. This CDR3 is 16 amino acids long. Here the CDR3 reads CASSQDLGGLNTEAFF. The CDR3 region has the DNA TGCGCCAGCAGCCAAGATTTGGGGGGCTTGAACACTGAAGCTTTCTTT.

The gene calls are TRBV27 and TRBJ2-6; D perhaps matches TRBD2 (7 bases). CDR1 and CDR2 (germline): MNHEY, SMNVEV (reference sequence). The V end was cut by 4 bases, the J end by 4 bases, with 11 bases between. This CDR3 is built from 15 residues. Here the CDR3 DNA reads TGTGCCAGCAGTTACGCGGGGGCAGGGGCCAACGTCCTGACTTTC. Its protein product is CASSYAGAGANVLTF. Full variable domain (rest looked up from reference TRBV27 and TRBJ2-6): EAQVTQNPRYLITVTGKKLTVTCSQNMNHEYMSWYRQDPGLGLRQIYYSMNVEVTDKGDVPEGYKVSRKEKRNFPLILESPSPNQTSLYFCASSYAGAGANVLTFGAGSRLTVL.

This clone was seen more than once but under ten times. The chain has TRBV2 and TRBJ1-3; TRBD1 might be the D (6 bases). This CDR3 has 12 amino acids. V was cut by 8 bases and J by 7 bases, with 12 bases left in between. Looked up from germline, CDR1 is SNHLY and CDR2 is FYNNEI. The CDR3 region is CASGQSPNTIYF. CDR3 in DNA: TGTGCCAGCGGACAGAGCCCGAACACCATATATTTT.

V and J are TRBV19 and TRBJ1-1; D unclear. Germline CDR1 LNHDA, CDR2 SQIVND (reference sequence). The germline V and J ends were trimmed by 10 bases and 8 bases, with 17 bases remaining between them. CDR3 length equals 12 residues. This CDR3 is CATQSGPEEAFF. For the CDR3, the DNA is TGTGCCACCCAAAGCGGGCCTGAAGAAGCTTTCTTT.